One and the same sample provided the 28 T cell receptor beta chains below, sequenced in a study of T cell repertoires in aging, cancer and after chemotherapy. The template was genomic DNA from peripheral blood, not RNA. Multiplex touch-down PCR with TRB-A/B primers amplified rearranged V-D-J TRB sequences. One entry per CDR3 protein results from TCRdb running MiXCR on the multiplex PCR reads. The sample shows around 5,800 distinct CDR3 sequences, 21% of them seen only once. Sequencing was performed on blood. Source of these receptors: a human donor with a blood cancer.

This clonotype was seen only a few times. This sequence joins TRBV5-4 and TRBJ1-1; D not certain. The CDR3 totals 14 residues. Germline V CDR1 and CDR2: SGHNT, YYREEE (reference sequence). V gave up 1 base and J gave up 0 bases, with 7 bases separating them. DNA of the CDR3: TGTGCCAGCAGCTTGAAGAGACTGAACACTGAAGCTTTCTTT. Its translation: CASSLKRLNTEAFF. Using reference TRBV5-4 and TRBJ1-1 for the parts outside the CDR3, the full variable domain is ETGVTQSPTHLIKTRGQQVTLRCSSQSGHNTVSWYQQALGQGPQFIFQYYREEENGRGNFPPRFSGLQFPNYSSELNVNALELDDSALYLCASSLKRLNTEAFFGQGTRLTVV.

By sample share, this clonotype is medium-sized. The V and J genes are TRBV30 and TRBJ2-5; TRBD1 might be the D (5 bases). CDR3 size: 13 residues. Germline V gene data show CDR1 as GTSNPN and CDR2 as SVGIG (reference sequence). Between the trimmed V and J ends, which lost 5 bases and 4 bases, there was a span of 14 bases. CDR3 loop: CAWGALVGETQYF. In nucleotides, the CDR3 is TGTGCCTGGGGGGCCTTGGTGGGAGAGACCCAGTACTTC.

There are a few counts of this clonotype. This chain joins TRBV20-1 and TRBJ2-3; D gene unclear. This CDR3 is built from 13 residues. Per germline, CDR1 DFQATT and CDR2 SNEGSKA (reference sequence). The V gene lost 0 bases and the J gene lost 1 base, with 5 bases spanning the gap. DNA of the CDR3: TGCAGTGCTAGAGAGCCGGGCACAGATACGCAGTATTTT. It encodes CSAREPGTDTQYF.

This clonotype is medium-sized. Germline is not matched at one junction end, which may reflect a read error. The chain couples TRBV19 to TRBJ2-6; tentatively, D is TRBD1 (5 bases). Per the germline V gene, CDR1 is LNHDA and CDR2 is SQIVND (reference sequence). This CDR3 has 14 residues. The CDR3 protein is CAISPGSGANVLTF. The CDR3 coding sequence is TGTGCCATTAGTCCAGGGTCTGGGGCCAACGTCCTGACTTTC.

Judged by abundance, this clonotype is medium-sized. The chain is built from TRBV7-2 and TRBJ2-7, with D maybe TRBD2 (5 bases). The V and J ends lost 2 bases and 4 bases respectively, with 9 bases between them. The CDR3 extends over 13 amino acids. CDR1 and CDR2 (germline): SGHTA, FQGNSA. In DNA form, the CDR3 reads TGTGCCAGCAGCTTAATGGGGAGTTACGAGCAGTACTTC. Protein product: CASSLMGSYEQYF.

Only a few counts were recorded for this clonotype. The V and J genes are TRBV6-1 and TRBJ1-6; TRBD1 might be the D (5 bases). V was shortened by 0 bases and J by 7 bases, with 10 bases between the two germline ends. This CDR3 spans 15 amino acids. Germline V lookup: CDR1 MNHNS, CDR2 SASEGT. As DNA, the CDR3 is TGTGCCAGCAGTGAAGCGCAGGGAACGAATTCACCCCTCCACTTT. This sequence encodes CASSEAQGTNSPLHF.

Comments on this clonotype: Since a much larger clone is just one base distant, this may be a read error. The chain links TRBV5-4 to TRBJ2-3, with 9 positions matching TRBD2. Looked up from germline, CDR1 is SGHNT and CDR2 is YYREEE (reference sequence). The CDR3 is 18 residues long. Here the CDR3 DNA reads TGTGCCAGCAGCTTGGGGGCGGGGGGGCCCTTGAGCAAAGATACGCAGTATTTT. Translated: CASSLGAGGPLSKDTQYF.

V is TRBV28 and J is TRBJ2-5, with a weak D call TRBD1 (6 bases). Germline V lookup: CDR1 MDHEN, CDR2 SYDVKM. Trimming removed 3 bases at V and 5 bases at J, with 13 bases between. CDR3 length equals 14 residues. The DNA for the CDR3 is TGTGCCAGCAGTTTGGCAGGGGATTGGGAGACCCAGTACTTC. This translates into CASSLAGDWETQYF.

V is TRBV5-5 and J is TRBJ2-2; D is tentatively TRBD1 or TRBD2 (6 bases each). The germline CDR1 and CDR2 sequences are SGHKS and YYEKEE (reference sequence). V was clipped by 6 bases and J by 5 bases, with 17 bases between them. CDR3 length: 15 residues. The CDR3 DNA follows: TGTGCCAGCACCTTAAGACAGGCGGGGACCGGGGAGCTGTTTTTT. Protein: CASTLRQAGTGELFF.

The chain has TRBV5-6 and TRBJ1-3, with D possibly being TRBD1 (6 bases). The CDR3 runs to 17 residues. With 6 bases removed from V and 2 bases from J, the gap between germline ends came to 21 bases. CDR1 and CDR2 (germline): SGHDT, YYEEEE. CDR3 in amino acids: CASKTSGGAGAGNTIYF. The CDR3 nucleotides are TGTGCCAGCAAAACTAGCGGGGGGGCCGGGGCTGGAAACACCATATATTTT.

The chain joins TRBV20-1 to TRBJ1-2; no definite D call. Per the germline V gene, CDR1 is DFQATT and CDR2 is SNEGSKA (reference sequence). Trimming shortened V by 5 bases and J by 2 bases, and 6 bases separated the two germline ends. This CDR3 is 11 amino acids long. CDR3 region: CSAAGNYGYTF. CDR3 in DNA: TGCAGTGCTGCAGGAAACTATGGCTACACCTTC.

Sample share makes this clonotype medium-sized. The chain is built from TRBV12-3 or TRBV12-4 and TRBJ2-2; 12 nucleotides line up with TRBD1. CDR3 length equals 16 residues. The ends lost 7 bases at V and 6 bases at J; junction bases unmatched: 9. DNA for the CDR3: TGTGCCAGCAAGTTTCCCGGGACAGGGGGCTCCGGGGAGCTGTTTTTT. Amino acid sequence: CASKFPGTGGSGELFF.

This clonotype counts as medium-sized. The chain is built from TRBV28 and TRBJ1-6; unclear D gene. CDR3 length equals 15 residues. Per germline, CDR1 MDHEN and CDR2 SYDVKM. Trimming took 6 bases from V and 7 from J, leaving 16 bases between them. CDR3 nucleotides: TGTGCCAGCAGCCTGAGTGGGTTGGGGAATTCACCCCTCCACTTT. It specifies CASSLSGLGNSPLHF.

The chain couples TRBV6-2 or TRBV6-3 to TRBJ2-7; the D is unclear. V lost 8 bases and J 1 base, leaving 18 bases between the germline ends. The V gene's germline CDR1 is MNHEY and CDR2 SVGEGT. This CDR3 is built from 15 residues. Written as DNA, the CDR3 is TGTGCCAGCGGGAAGTGTCCCAGAGCATCCTACGAGCAGTACTTC. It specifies CASGKCPRASYEQYF.

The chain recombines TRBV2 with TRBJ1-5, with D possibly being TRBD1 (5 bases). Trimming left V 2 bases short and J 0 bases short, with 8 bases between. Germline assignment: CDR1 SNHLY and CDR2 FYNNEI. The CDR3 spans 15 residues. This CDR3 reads CASSEWDGSNQPQHF. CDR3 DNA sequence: TGTGCCAGCAGTGAATGGGACGGTAGCAATCAGCCCCAGCATTTT.

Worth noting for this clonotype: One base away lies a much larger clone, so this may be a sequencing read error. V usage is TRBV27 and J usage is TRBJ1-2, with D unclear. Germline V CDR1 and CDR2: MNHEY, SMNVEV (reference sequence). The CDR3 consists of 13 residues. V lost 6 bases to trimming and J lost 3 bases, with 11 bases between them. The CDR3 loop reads CASSEPWYYGYTF. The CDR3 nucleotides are TGTGCCAGCAGCGAACCGTGGTACTATGGCTACACCTTC.

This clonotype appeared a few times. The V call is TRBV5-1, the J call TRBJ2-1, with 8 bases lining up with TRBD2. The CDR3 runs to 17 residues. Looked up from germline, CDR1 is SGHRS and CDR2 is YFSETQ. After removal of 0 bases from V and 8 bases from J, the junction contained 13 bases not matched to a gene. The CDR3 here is CASSLATGGAMGYEQFF. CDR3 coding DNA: TGCGCCAGCAGCTTGGCCACGGGGGGGGCTATGGGTTATGAGCAGTTCTTC.

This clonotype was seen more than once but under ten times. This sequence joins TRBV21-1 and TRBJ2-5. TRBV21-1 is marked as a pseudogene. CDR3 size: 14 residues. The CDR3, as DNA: TGTGCCAGCAGTGCCAGAGGGGACAAAGAGACCCAGTACTTC. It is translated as CASSARGDKETQYF.

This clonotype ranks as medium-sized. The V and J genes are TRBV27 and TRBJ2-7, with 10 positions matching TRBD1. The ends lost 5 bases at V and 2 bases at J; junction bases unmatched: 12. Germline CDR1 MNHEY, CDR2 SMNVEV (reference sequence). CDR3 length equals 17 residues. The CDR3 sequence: CASSPFAWGQGTYEQYF. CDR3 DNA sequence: TGTGCCAGCAGTCCCTTCGCGTGGGGACAGGGGACCTACGAGCAGTACTTC.

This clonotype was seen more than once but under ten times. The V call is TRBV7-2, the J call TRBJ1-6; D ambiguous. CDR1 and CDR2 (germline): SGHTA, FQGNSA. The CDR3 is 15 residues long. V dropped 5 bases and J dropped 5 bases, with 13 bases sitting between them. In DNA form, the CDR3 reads TGTGCCAGCAGCCCCGTGGCAGACCATAATTCACCCCTCCACTTT. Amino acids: CASSPVADHNSPLHF.

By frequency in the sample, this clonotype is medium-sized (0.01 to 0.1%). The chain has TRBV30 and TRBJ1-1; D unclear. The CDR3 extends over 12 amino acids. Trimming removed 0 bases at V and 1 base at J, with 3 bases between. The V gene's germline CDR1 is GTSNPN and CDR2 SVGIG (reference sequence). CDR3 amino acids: CAWSVRNTEAFF. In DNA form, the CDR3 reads TGTGCCTGGAGTGTCAGGAACACTGAAGCTTTCTTT.

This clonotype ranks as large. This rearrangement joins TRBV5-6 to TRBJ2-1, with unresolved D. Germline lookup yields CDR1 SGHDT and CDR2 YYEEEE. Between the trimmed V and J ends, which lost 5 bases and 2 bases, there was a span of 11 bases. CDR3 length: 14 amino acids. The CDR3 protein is CASSVPGPYNEQFF. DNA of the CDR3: TGTGCCAGCAGTGTGCCGGGCCCCTACAATGAGCAGTTCTTC.

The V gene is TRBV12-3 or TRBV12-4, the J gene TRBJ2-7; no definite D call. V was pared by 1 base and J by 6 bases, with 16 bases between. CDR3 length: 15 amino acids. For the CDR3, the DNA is TGTGCCAGCAGTTTAGGTGGGAAAGGGTCGAGCGAGCAGTACTTC. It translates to CASSLGGKGSSEQYF.

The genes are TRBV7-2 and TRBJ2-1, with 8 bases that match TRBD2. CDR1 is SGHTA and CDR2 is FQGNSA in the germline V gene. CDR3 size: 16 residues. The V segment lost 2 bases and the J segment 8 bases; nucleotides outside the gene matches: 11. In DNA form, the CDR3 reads TGTGCCAGCAGCTTAAAAGGAGGGACTAGTCCCCATGAGCAGTTCTTC. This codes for CASSLKGGTSPHEQFF.

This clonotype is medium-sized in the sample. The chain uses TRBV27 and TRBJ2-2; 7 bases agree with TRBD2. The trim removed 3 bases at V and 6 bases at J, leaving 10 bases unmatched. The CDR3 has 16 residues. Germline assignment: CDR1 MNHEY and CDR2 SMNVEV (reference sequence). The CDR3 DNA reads TGTGCCAGCAGTTTCTCTGGACTAGGCAGCGCCGGGGAGCTGTTTTTT. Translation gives CASSFSGLGSAGELFF.

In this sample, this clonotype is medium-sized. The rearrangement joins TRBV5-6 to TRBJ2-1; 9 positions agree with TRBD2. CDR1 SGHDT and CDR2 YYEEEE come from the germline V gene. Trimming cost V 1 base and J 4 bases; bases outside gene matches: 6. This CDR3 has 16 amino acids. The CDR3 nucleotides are TGTGCCAGCAGCTTGCGGTCTAGCGGGATTTACAATGAGCAGTTCTTC. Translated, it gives CASSLRSSGIYNEQFF.

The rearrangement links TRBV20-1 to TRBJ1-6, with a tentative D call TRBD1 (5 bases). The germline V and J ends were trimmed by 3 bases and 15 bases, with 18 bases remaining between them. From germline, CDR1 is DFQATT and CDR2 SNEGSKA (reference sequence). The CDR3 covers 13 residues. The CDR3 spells CSARGPTRRDLHF. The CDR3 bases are TGCAGTGCTAGGGGACCGACTCGTAGGGACCTCCACTTT.

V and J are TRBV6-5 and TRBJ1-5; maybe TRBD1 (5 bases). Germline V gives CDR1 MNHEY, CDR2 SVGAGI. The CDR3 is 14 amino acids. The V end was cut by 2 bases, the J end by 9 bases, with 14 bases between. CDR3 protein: CASSYRSQGMPQHF. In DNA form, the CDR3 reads TGTGCCAGCAGTTACCGAAGTCAGGGAATGCCCCAGCATTTT.